Below are 26 T cell receptor beta chains sequenced from a single sample in a study of blood T cell repertoires in COVID-19. The assay was immunoSEQ multiplex PCR, and TCRdb's table has in-frame clones only and misses some. The sample has a few hundred thousand clones; 85% to 90% are singletons. The sequenced sample consisted of PBMCs or T cells enriched from blood (not recorded which). Source of these receptors: a woman between 50 and 59 years old who had recovered from COVID-19.

The chain employs TRBV7-8 and TRBJ1-5, with TRBD1 matching 8 bases. Losses at the gene ends were 3 bases for V and 6 bases for J; bases not matched to a gene: 4. The CDR3 totals 14 residues. Per germline, CDR1 SGHVS and CDR2 FQNEAQ. CDR3 sequence (DNA): TGTGCCAGCAGCTTGACAGGGGTCGGTCAGCCCCAGCATTTT. It translates to CASSLTGVGQPQHF.

The chain joins TRBV5-1 to TRBJ2-2, with a possible D match to TRBD1 (5 bases). V was trimmed by 0 bases and J by 4 bases, leaving 10 bases between them. CDR1 is SGHRS and CDR2 is YFSETQ in the germline V gene. This CDR3 has 15 residues. CDR3 sequence reads: CASSLEARATGELFF. In DNA, the CDR3 is TGCGCCAGCAGCTTGGAGGCCAGGGCCACCGGGGAGCTGTTTTTT. The whole variable domain, filled in from reference TRBV5-1 and TRBJ2-2, reads KAGVTQTPRYLIKTRGQQVTLSCSPISGHRSVSWYQQTPGQGLQFLFEYFSETQRNKGNFPGRFSGRQFSNSRSEMNVSTLELGDSALYLCASSLEARATGELFFGEGSRLTVL.

The V call is TRBV2, the J call TRBJ2-5; 8 bases are a match to TRBD1. The germline V gene has CDR1 SNHLY and CDR2 FYNNEI. V lost 6 bases to trimming and J lost 1 base; unmatched junction nucleotides: 7. The CDR3 consists of 15 residues. The CDR3 loop is CASRLTGVLQETQYF. The CDR3 nucleotides are TGTGCCAGCAGATTGACAGGGGTCCTCCAAGAGACCCAGTACTTC.

The chain uses TRBV27 and TRBJ2-7; 10 positions match TRBD1. CDR1 and CDR2 from the germline V gene are MNHEY and SMNVEV (reference sequence). The ends lost 5 bases at V and 3 bases at J; junction bases unmatched: 7. This CDR3 spans 15 amino acids. This chain's CDR3 is CASSGGGQGSYEQYF. The DNA of the CDR3 is TGTGCCAGCAGTGGAGGGGGACAGGGGAGCTACGAGCAGTACTTC.

The rearrangement uses TRBV5-5 and TRBJ2-2; no clear D gene. The V end lost 4 bases, the J end lost 10 bases, and 17 bases lay between the germline ends. Germline V CDR1 and CDR2: SGHKS, YYEKEE (reference sequence). The CDR3 runs to 14 residues. The CDR3: CASSPRLVRSELFF. The CDR3, as DNA: TGTGCCAGCAGCCCGCGACTGGTCCGCTCGGAGCTGTTTTTT.

The rearrangement joins TRBV6-2 or TRBV6-3 to TRBJ2-1; TRBD2 aligns across 8 bases. The trim removed 5 bases at V and 4 bases at J, leaving 10 bases unmatched. This CDR3 has 16 amino acids. Germline V gene sequence: CDR1 MNHEY, CDR2 SVGEGT. CDR3 nucleotide sequence: TGTGCCAGCAGTACAATAGCGGGGAGGAATTACAATGAGCAGTTCTTC. Protein product: CASSTIAGRNYNEQFF.

This chain connects TRBV7-2 to TRBJ2-2; TRBD2 matches at 10 bases. V shed 3 bases and J 0 bases; nucleotides not matched to a gene: 1. In germline, CDR1 is SGHTA, CDR2 FQGNSA. The CDR3 is 16 amino acids. The CDR3, as DNA: TGTGCCAGCAGCTTTACTAGCGGGGCGAACACCGGGGAGCTGTTTTTT. The encoded protein is CASSFTSGANTGELFF.

V usage is TRBV29-1 and J usage is TRBJ2-2, with TRBD2 identical over 9 bases. The CDR3 runs 14 residues. Germline CDR1 is SQVTM and CDR2 is ANQGSEA. V shed 4 bases and J 5 bases; nucleotides not matched to a gene: 5. CDR3 protein: CSVGLAVKTGELFF. The CDR3 DNA reads as TGCAGCGTTGGACTAGCGGTGAAGACCGGGGAGCTGTTTTTT.

The gene calls are TRBV30 and TRBJ2-1; TRBD1 matches at 12 bases. The CDR3 is 15 residues long. The J segment lost 8 bases and the V segment lost 3 bases, leaving 8 bases of the junction unmatched. The germline CDR1 and CDR2 sequences are GTSNPN and SVGIG (reference sequence). The chain's CDR3 is CAWRPGQGAVDEQFF. For the CDR3, the DNA is TGTGCCTGGAGACCGGGACAGGGGGCCGTCGATGAGCAGTTCTTC.

Only a few counts were recorded for this clone. V usage is TRBV7-2 and J usage is TRBJ2-2; tentatively, D is TRBD1 (6 bases). Trimming removed 1 base from V and 6 bases from J, with 6 bases in between. Germline CDR1 SGHTA, CDR2 FQGNSA. There are 13 residues in the CDR3. CDR3 nucleotides: TGTGCCAGCAGCTTAGACAGGGCCGGGGAGCTGTTTTTT. Its translation is CASSLDRAGELFF. The complete variable domain, with remaining parts taken from reference TRBV7-2 and TRBJ2-2, reads GAGVSQSPSNKVTEKGKDVELRCDPISGHTALYWYRQSLGQGLEFLIYFQGNSAPDKSGLPSDRFSAERTGGSVSTLTIQRTQQEDSAVYLCASSLDRAGELFFGEGSRLTVL.

Points on this clone: Other DNA sequences within the sample encode an identical CDR3. The chain has TRBV2 and TRBJ1-2; D is ambiguous. Trimming took off 2 bases at V and 2 bases at J, with 12 bases between the two ends. Germline CDR1 is SNHLY and CDR2 is FYNNEI. This CDR3 is built from 15 residues. The CDR3 reads CASSEQGGSNYGYTF. The CDR3 DNA reads TGTGCCAGCAGTGAACAAGGAGGAAGCAACTATGGCTACACCTTC. Looking up the rest from reference TRBV2 and TRBJ1-2 gives the full variable domain: EPEVTQTPSHQVTQMGQEVILRCVPISNHLYFYWYRQILGQKVEFLVSFYNNEISEKSEIFDDQFSVERPDGSNFTLKIRSTKLEDSAMYFCASSEQGGSNYGYTFGSGTRLTVV.

The chain combines TRBV6-1 with TRBJ1-4, with 9 bases aligning to TRBD1. The CDR3 runs 15 residues. CDR1 is MNHNS, CDR2 SASEGT, per germline. The V and J ends lost 1 base and 7 bases, in that order; junction bases with no gene match: 4. The CDR3 spells CASSEDRTGVEKLFF. CDR3 in DNA: TGTGCCAGCAGTGAAGATAGGACAGGGGTTGAAAAACTGTTTTTT.

V gene TRBV9 combines with J gene TRBJ2-2, with a weak D call TRBD1 (5 bases). Trimming took 3 bases from V and 3 from J, leaving 15 bases between them. Germline CDR1 is SGDLS and CDR2 is YYNGEE. The CDR3 has 16 amino acids. CDR3 amino acids: CASSARSKGDTGELFF. Here the CDR3 DNA reads TGTGCCAGCAGCGCACGATCCAAAGGGGACACCGGGGAGCTGTTTTTT.

This clone has just one count. The chain has TRBV6-5 and TRBJ2-3; TRBD1 aligns across 9 bases. Per germline, CDR1 MNHEY and CDR2 SVGAGI. The CDR3 is 15 amino acids. The J segment lost 4 bases and the V segment lost 6 bases, leaving 8 bases of the junction unmatched. The CDR3 sequence is CASSQAGTGPDTQYF. The CDR3 coding sequence is TGTGCCAGCAGCCAGGCTGGGACAGGGCCAGATACGCAGTATTTT.

The chain employs TRBV3-1 (or the pseudogene TRBV3-2) and TRBJ2-3; tentatively, D is TRBD1 (6 bases). Germline CDR1 LGHDT, CDR2 YNNKEL (reference sequence). The CDR3 spans 15 residues. The ends were cut back, 5 bases at V and 0 bases at J, with 12 bases in the middle. The CDR3 loop is CASSLYGGSTDTQYF. The CDR3 DNA is TGTGCCAGCAGCTTATATGGGGGCAGCACAGATACGCAGTATTTT.

This chain uses TRBV18 with TRBJ2-5; tentatively, D is TRBD1 (7 bases). CDR3 length equals 14 residues. Per germline, CDR1 KGHSH and CDR2 LQKENI. With 0 bases removed from V and 7 bases from J, the gap between germline ends came to 12 bases. DNA for the CDR3: TGTGCCAGCTCACCACCGGAGGGGGCCGGGACCCAGTACTTC. This sequence encodes CASSPPEGAGTQYF.

The rearrangement joins TRBV19 to TRBJ1-1, with D unclear. Germline CDR1 and CDR2: LNHDA and SQIVND (reference sequence). This CDR3 is 15 amino acids long. V was pared by 6 bases and J by 0 bases, with 14 bases between. In DNA, the CDR3 is TGTGCCAGTAGGGTCGGTGAGGGCCTGAACACTGAAGCTTTCTTT. Translated: CASRVGEGLNTEAFF.

This chain joins TRBV19 and TRBJ2-1; D is ambiguous. CDR1 and CDR2 from the germline V gene are LNHDA and SQIVND (reference sequence). Deletions cut 7 bases from V and 2 bases from J, with 6 bases between. The CDR3 sequence is 12 residues long. The DNA of the CDR3 is TGTGCCAGTACTTCCCCCTACAATGAGCAGTTCTTC. This codes for CASTSPYNEQFF. Combining the CDR3 with reference TRBV19 and TRBJ2-1 gives the whole variable domain DGGITQSPKYLFRKEGQNVTLSCEQNLNHDAMYWYRQDPGQGLRLIYYSQIVNDFQKGDIAEGYSVSREKKESFPLTVTSAQKNPTAFYLCASTSPYNEQFFGPGTRLTVL.

The V call is TRBV15, the J call TRBJ2-5; 10 nucleotides match TRBD2. This CDR3 region has 16 residues. Germline loops: CDR1 LNHNV, CDR2 YYDKDF (reference sequence). V lost 8 bases to trimming and J lost 4 bases; unmatched junction nucleotides: 13. The CDR3 DNA sequence: TGTGCCACCGGTGAAGTCAGCGGGGGGGCAGGAGAGACCCAGTACTTC. Residues: CATGEVSGGAGETQYF. Full variable domain (rest looked up from reference TRBV15 and TRBJ2-5): DAMVIQNPRYQVTQFGKPVTLSCSQTLNHNVMYWYQQKSSQAPKLLFHYYDKDFNNEADTPDNFQSRRPNTSFCFLDIRSPGLGDTAMYLCATGEVSGGAGETQYFGPGTRLLVL.

The chain links TRBV3-1 (or the pseudogene TRBV3-2) to TRBJ1-1, with 9 bases matching TRBD1. Germline V lookup: CDR1 LGHDT, CDR2 YNNKEL (reference sequence). V dropped 7 bases and J dropped 1; count of bases not matched to a gene: 4. The length of the CDR3 is 14 residues. The DNA of the CDR3 is TGTGCCAGCAATCCGACAGGGGGGAACACTGAAGCTTTCTTT. Translation: CASNPTGGNTEAFF.

The CDR3 is CASSSQGTYEQYF. CDR3 bases: TGTGCCAGCAGTTCCCAGGGAACCTACGAGCAGTACTTC. This sequence joins TRBV12-3 or TRBV12-4 and TRBJ2-7; possibly TRBD1 for D (5 bases). Trimming left V 4 bases short and J 2 bases short, with 9 bases between. This CDR3 is built from 13 residues.

This chain connects TRBV7-8 to TRBJ2-7, with TRBD2 matching 11 bases. CDR1 is SGHVS, CDR2 FQNEAQ, per germline. The CDR3 covers 15 residues. V dropped 1 base and J dropped 1; count of bases not matched to a gene: 0. The CDR3, as DNA: TGTGCCAGCAGCTTAGGGACTAGCGGGTCCTACGAGCAGTACTTC. It translates to CASSLGTSGSYEQYF. Looking up the rest from reference TRBV7-8 and TRBJ2-7 gives the full variable domain: GAGVSQSPRYKVAKRGQDVALRCDPISGHVSLFWYQQALGQGPEFLTYFQNEAQLDKSGLPSDRFFAERPEGSVSTLKIQRTQQEDSAVYLCASSLGTSGSYEQYFGPGTRLTVT.

This rearrangement joins TRBV14 to TRBJ1-2; D not certain. Trimming took 0 bases from V and 5 from J, leaving 7 bases between them. CDR1 and CDR2 (germline): SGHDN, FVKESK. The CDR3 runs to 13 residues. The CDR3: CASSQDMEYGYTF. In DNA form, the CDR3 reads TGTGCCAGCAGCCAAGATATGGAGTATGGCTACACCTTC.

V usage is TRBV12-3 or TRBV12-4 and J usage is TRBJ2-1; 7 bases are a match to TRBD2. With V trimmed by 7 bases and J by 3 bases, 0 bases remained unmatched. This CDR3 spans 12 amino acids. CDR3 protein: CASTSGYNEQFF. CDR3 DNA: TGTGCCAGCACTAGCGGCTACAATGAGCAGTTCTTC.

V usage is TRBV11-2 and J usage is TRBJ1-2; 12 bases fit TRBD1. The germline V gene has CDR1 SGHAT and CDR2 FQNNGV. CDR3 length equals 13 residues. The ends lost 6 bases at V and 12 bases at J; junction bases unmatched: 8. CDR3 amino acids: CASRGQGALPNTF. The DNA of the CDR3 is TGTGCCAGCAGGGGACAGGGGGCTCTACCTAACACCTTC.

J is TRBJ1-6 and V is TRBV9, with 7 nucleotides matching TRBD1. Germline CDR1 SGDLS, CDR2 YYNGEE. There are 15 residues in the CDR3. The junction had 8 bases not matched to a gene; V was cut back by 4 bases and J by 7 bases. This chain's CDR3 is CASSTGQAVNSPLHF. CDR3 nucleotide sequence: TGTGCCAGCAGCACAGGACAGGCAGTCAATTCACCCCTCCACTTT.